This passage covers 17 T cell receptor beta chains from one sample sequenced in a study of blood T cell repertoires in COVID-19. Profiling relied on immunoSEQ multiplex PCR, and the TCRdb table lists in-frame clones only, not all of them. The profile shows 80,000 to 95,000 clones, 70% to 90% of them singletons. The material sequenced was peripheral blood. All receptors come from an older woman with acute or convalescent COVID-19.

The DNA of the CDR3 is TGTGCCAGCCATCCCGTTAAGACTGTGACGGATACGCAGTATTTT. Its protein product is CASHPVKTVTDTQYF. The chain joins TRBV5-4 to TRBJ2-3; D remains unclear. CDR3 length: 15 residues. Trimming stripped 7 bases from V and 6 bases from J, with 21 bases between. CDR1 SGHNT and CDR2 YYREEE come from the germline V gene (reference sequence). The full variable domain, in which reference TRBV5-4 and TRBJ2-3 provide the parts outside the CDR3, is ETGVTQSPTHLIKTRGQQVTLRCSSQSGHNTVSWYQQALGQGPQFIFQYYREEENGRGNFPPRFSGLQFPNYSSELNVNALELDDSALYLCASHPVKTVTDTQYFGPGTRLTVL.

CDR3 residues: CASSLGTGWETQYF. The CDR3 nucleotides are TGTGCCAGCAGCTTGGGGACAGGGTGGGAGACCCAGTACTTC. The rearrangement links TRBV7-2 to TRBJ2-5; 9 bases fit TRBD1. The V and J ends lost 3 bases and 5 bases, in that order; junction bases with no gene match: 4. In germline, CDR1 is SGHTA, CDR2 FQGNSA. The CDR3 runs 14 residues.

A word on this clone: At one end the junction does not follow the germline gene, possibly because of a read error. The chain couples TRBV7-9 to TRBJ1-6; 7 bases agree with TRBD1. The CDR3 has 14 residues. Germline loops: CDR1 SEHNR, CDR2 FQNEAQ (reference sequence). The CDR3 coding sequence is TGTACCAGCAGCTGGGACAGACAAGGTTCACCCCTCCACTTT. Its protein is CTSSWDRQGSPLHF.

In its sample, this clone was seen once. The genes are TRBV10-3 and TRBJ1-3, with D perhaps matching TRBD1 (5 bases). CDR1 is ENHRY and CDR2 is SYGVKD in the germline V gene. Trimming took 2 bases from V and 4 from J, leaving 15 bases between them. The CDR3 is 16 amino acids. In DNA form, the CDR3 reads TGTGCCATCAGTGAGGTGCTCGGGGGGTCCGGAAACACCATATATTTT. Amino acid sequence: CAISEVLGGSGNTIYF.

The chain joins TRBV6-1 to TRBJ2-2, with TRBD2 matching over 14 bases. Germline trimming cut 4 bases from V and 7 bases from J; bases unmatched to any gene: 8. The CDR3 contains 17 residues. CDR1 is MNHNS, CDR2 SASEGT, per germline. The CDR3: CASSGLAGGPLVGELFF. As DNA, the CDR3 is TGTGCCAGCAGTGGACTAGCGGGGGGGCCTTTAGTCGGGGAGCTGTTTTTT.

The chain uses TRBV27 and TRBJ2-1; 8 nucleotides line up with TRBD2. Germline CDR1 and CDR2: MNHEY and SMNVEV (reference sequence). J lost 4 bases, V lost 3 bases, and 5 bases had no gene match. This CDR3 contains 15 residues. CDR3 residues: CASSFTSGFYNEQFF. DNA of the CDR3: TGTGCCAGCAGTTTTACTAGCGGATTTTACAATGAGCAGTTCTTC.

This clone was counted a single time. The chain combines TRBV18 with TRBJ1-1; D is undetermined. The CDR3 sequence is 15 residues long. Trimming left V 2 bases short and J 0 bases short, with 10 bases between. Germline V CDR1 and CDR2: KGHSH, LQKENI. The CDR3 nucleotides read TGTGCCAGCTCACCAACACACGCTGTGAACACTGAAGCTTTCTTT. Amino acids: CASSPTHAVNTEAFF.

The CDR3 nucleotides read TGTGCCAGCAGCCAAGGGGCTTACGGCGAGCAGTACGTC. Its protein product is CASSQGAYGEQYV. The chain employs TRBV3-1 (or the pseudogene TRBV3-2) and TRBJ2-7, with D hard to call. V was pared by 1 base and J by 6 bases, with 10 bases between. The CDR3 covers 13 residues. Per the germline V gene, CDR1 is LGHDT and CDR2 is YNNKEL (reference sequence).

This chain uses TRBV29-1 with TRBJ1-1; 9 bases fit TRBD1. CDR3 length equals 13 residues. Germline V lookup: CDR1 SQVTM, CDR2 ANQGSEA. V shed 4 bases and J 12 bases; nucleotides not matched to a gene: 12. The CDR3 nucleotides read TGCAGCGTTGCGGGACAGGGTTCGAGTAGGCCTTTCTTT. Amino acids: CSVAGQGSSRPFF.

This sequence joins TRBV5-1 and TRBJ2-2; D may be TRBD1 (6 bases). Per the germline V gene, CDR1 is SGHRS and CDR2 is YFSETQ. V shed 0 bases and J shed 11 bases, with 17 bases lying between them. The CDR3 loop spans 15 amino acids. DNA of the CDR3: TGCGCCAGCAGCTTGGCCTGGACAGTCCAACGAGAGCTGTTTTTT. Amino acid sequence: CASSLAWTVQRELFF.

The gene calls are TRBV27 and TRBJ1-5; TRBD1 aligns across 7 bases. V shed 6 bases, J shed 0 bases, and the junction held 11 bases outside the gene matches. The CDR3 consists of 17 residues. CDR1 and CDR2 from the germline V gene are MNHEY and SMNVEV (reference sequence). The chain's CDR3 is CASSPQGVIISNQPQHF. CDR3 in DNA: TGTGCCAGCAGCCCGCAGGGGGTTATAATTAGCAATCAGCCCCAGCATTTT.

The V gene is TRBV5-6, the J gene TRBJ2-3; 14 bases line up with TRBD2. In germline, CDR1 is SGHDT, CDR2 YYEEEE. J was trimmed by 8 bases and V by 4 bases; bases with no gene match: 9. This CDR3 comprises 16 residues. CDR3 region: CASSPRTSGRQGTQYF. CDR3 in DNA: TGTGCCAGCAGCCCACGGACTAGCGGGAGGCAAGGTACGCAGTATTTT.

This clone has more than one count but fewer than ten. The V and J genes are TRBV5-4 and TRBJ2-1; 12 nucleotides align to TRBD2. Germline CDR1 reads SGHNT; CDR2 reads YYREEE (reference sequence). V was pared by 3 bases and J by 7 bases, with 8 bases of the junction left unmatched. This CDR3 region has 16 residues. CDR3 DNA: TGTGCCAGCAGCTCGCGACTAGCGGGAGCGGAGAATGAGCAGTTCTTC. The encoded protein is CASSSRLAGAENEQFF.

CDR3 sequence reads: CASSLSSFGGETQYF. For the CDR3, the DNA is TGTGCCAGCAGTTTATCGTCTTTTGGGGGCGAGACCCAGTACTTC. The chain recombines TRBV27 with TRBJ2-5; weak D call: TRBD1 (6 bases). Per the germline V gene, CDR1 is MNHEY and CDR2 is SMNVEV (reference sequence). This CDR3 spans 15 amino acids. The V end lost 0 bases, the J end lost 5 bases, and 13 bases lay between the germline ends.

V usage is TRBV3-1 (or the pseudogene TRBV3-2) and J usage is TRBJ1-2; D is possibly TRBD1 (5 bases). CDR1 LGHDT and CDR2 YNNKEL come from the germline V gene (reference sequence). This CDR3 has 13 amino acids. V was pared by 2 bases and J by 6 bases, with 10 bases between. The CDR3 loop reads CASSQRGRDGYTF. In DNA form, the CDR3 reads TGTGCCAGCAGCCAAAGAGGCAGGGATGGCTACACCTTC.

The chain uses TRBV28 and TRBJ1-2; TRBD1 matches 10 bases. CDR1 MDHEN and CDR2 SYDVKM come from the germline V gene. J was trimmed by 5 bases and V by 6 bases; bases with no gene match: 3. This CDR3 is built from 13 residues. CDR3 sequence (DNA): TGTGCCAGCAGGCGACAGGGGGCTTATGGCTACACCTTC. This sequence encodes CASRRQGAYGYTF.

This clone was detected only a few times. The chain has TRBV2 and TRBJ1-5; D may be TRBD1 (6 bases). V dropped 10 bases and J dropped 1 base, with 14 bases sitting between them. The CDR3 has 14 amino acids. Germline V lookup: CDR1 SNHLY, CDR2 FYNNEI. CDR3 DNA: TGTGCCACGAGTACCCAGGGGAGCAATCAGCCCCAGCATTTT. Its translation is CATSTQGSNQPQHF.